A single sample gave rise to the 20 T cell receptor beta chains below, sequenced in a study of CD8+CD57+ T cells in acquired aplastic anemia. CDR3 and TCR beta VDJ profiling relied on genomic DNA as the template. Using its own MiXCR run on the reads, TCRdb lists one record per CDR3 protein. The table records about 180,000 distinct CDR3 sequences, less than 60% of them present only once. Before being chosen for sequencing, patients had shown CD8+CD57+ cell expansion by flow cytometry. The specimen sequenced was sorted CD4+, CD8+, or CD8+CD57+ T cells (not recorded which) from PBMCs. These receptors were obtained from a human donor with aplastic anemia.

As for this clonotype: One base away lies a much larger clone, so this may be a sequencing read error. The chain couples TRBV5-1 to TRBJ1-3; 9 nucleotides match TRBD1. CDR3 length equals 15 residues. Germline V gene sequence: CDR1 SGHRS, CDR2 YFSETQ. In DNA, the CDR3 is TGCGCCAGCACCGGGACAGGGATCCCTGGAGACACCATATATTTT. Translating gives CASTGTGIPGDTIYF.

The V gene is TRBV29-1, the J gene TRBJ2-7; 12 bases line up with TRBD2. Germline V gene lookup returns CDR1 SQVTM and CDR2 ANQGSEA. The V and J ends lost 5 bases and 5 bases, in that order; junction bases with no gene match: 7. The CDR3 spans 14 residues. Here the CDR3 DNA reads TGCAGCGTTCGTCTAGCGGGAGGGCAGAACGAGCAGTACTTC. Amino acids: CSVRLAGGQNEQYF.

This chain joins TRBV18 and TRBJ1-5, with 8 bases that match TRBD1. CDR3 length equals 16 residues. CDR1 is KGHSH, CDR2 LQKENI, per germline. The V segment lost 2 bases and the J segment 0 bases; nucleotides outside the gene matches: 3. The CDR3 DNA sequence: TGTGCCAGCTCACCAGGACAGGGTAATAGCAATCAGCCCCAGCATTTT. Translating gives CASSPGQGNSNQPQHF.

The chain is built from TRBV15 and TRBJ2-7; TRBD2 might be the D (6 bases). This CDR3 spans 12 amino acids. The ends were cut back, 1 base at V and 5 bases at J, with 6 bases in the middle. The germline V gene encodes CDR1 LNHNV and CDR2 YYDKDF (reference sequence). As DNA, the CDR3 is TGTGCCACCAGCAGAGGGGGGGACGAGCAGTACTTC. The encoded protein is CATSRGGDEQYF.

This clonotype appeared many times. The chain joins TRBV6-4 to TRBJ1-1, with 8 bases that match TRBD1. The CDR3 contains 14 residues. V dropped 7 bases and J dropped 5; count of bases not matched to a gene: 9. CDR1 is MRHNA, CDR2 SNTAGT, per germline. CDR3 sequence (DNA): TGTGCCAGCAAAGGGCAGGGGGCTGGGACTGAAGCTTTCTTT. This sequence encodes CASKGQGAGTEAFF.

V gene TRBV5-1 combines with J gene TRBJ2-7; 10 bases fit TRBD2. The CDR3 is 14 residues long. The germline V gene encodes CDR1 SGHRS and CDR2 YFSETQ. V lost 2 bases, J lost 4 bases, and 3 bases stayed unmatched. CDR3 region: CASSFTSGMYEQYF. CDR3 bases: TGCGCCAGCAGCTTTACTAGCGGGATGTACGAGCAGTACTTC.

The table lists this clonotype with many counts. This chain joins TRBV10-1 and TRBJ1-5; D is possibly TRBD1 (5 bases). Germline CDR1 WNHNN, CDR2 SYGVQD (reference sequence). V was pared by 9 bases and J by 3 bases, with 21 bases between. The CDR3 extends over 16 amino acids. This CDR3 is CARTPSGAGINQPQHF. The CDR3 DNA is TGCGCCAGAACCCCCTCCGGGGCAGGGATCAATCAGCCCCAGCATTTT.

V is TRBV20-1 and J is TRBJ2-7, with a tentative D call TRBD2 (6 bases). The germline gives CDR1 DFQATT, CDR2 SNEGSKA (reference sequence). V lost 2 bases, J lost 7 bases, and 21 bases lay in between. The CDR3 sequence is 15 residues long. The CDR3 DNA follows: TGCAGTGCTAGACCTTCACTGGGGGGTTTTGGGGAGCAGTACTTC. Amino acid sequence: CSARPSLGGFGEQYF.

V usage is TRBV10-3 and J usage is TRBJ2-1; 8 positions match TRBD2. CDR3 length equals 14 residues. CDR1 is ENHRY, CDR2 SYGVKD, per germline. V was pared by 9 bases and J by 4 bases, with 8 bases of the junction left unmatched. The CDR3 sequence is CAMRGASAYNEQFF. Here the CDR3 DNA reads TGTGCCATGCGGGGGGCTAGCGCGTACAATGAGCAGTTCTTC.

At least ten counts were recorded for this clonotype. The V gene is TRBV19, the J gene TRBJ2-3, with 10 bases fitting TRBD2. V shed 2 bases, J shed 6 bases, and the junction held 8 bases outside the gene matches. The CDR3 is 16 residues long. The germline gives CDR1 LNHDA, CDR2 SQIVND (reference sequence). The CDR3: CASSIRLAGLWDTQYF. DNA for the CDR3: TGTGCCAGTAGTATAAGACTAGCGGGCCTTTGGGATACGCAGTATTTT.

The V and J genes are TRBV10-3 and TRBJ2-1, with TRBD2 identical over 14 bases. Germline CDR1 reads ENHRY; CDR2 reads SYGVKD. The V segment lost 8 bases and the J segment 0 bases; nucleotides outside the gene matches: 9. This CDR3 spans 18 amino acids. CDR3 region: CAIGEGLAGVGSYNEQFF. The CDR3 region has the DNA TGTGCCATCGGAGAGGGACTAGCGGGAGTCGGCTCCTACAATGAGCAGTTCTTC.

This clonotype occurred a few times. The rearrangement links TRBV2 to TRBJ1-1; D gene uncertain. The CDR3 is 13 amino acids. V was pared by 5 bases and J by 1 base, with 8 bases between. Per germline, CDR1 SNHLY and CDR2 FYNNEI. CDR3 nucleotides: TGTGCCAGCAGTATTGCAGGGAACACTGAAGCTTTCTTT. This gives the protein CASSIAGNTEAFF.

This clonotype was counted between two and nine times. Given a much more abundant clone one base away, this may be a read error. The DNA of the CDR3 is TGTGCCAGCAGCTCGTCGACCAGGACAAATACGCAGTATTTT. As protein: CASSSSTRTNTQYF. The chain carries TRBV11-3 and TRBJ2-3; TRBD1 might be the D (5 bases). The V end lost 4 bases, the J end lost 7 bases, and 15 bases lay between the germline ends. CDR1 SGHNT and CDR2 YENEEA come from the germline V gene. The CDR3 is 14 residues long.

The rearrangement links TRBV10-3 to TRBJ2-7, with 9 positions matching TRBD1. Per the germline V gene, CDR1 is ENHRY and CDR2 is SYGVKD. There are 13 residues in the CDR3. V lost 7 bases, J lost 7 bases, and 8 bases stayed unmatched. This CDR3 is CAIKAQGAGEQYF. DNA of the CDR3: TGTGCCATCAAGGCACAGGGGGCAGGAGAGCAGTACTTC.

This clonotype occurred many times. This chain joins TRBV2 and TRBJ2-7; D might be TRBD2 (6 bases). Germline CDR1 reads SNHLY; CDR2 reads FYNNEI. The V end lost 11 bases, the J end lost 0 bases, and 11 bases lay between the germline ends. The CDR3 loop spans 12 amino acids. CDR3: CAGGLLSYEQYF. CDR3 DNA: TGTGCCGGGGGACTGCTCTCCTACGAGCAGTACTTC.

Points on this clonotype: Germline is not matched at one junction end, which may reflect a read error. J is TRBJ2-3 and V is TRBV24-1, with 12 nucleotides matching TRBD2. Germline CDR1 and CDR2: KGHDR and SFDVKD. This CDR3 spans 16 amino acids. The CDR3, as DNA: TGTGCCGCCAGTGATGCTAGCGGGGGGGCCACAGATACGCAGTATTTT. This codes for CAASDASGGATDTQYF.

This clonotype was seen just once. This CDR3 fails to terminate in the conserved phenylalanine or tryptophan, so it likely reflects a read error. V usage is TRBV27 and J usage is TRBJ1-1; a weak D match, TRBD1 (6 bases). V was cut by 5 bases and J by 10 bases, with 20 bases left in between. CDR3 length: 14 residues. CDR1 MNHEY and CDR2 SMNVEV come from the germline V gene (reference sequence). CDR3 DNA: TGTGCCAGCAGTCCTCTTGAACAGGGAGGTTCAGCTTTCATT. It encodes CASSPLEQGGSAFI.

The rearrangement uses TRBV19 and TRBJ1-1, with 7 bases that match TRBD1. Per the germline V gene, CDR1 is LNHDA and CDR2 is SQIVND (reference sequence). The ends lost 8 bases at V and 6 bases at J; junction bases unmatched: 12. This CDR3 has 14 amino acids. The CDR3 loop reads CASAGRGQMPEAFF. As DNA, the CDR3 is TGTGCCAGTGCTGGTAGGGGACAGATGCCTGAAGCTTTCTTT.

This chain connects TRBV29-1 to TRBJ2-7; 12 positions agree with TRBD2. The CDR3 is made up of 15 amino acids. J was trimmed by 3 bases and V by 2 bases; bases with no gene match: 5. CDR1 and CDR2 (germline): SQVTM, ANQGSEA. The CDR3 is CSVEPTSGSNYEQYF. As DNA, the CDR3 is TGCAGCGTTGAACCGACTAGCGGGAGTAACTACGAGCAGTACTTC.

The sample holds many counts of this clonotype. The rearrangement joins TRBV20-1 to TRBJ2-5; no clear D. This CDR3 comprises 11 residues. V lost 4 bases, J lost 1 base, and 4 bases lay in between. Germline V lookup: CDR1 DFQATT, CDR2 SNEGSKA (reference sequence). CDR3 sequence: CSATTQETQYF. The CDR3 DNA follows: TGCAGTGCTACTACCCAAGAGACCCAGTACTTC.